Each of the 3 T cell receptor beta chains below was sequenced from the same sample in a study of blood T cell repertoires in COVID-19 (dated by TCRdb to about 2020). Library prep was done by the immunoSEQ multiplex PCR assay. Here the immuneACCESS table is served through TCRdb, limited to in-frame sequences with V and J called. Missing clones are a known gap in these copies; in checked studies unresolved V genes cover under half, and the rest lacks a known reason. Within this sample are 90,000 to 120,000 clones, with approximately 84% of them counted one time only. 4% to 5.5% of the sample is held by the ten biggest clonotypes. Sequencing was performed on peripheral blood. Every receptor here comes from a human donor in a cohort sampled during active COVID-19.

This CDR3 reads CASASGPSGSPTQYF. DNA of the CDR3: TGTGCCAGCGCCTCAGGGCCTAGCGGGAGCCCCACCCAGTACTTC. V is TRBV7-3 and J is TRBJ2-5, with 10 bases lining up with TRBD2. CDR1 is SGHTA and CDR2 is FQGTGA in the germline V gene. With 8 bases clipped from V and 8 bases from J, the junction kept 14 bases outside the gene matches. The CDR3 contains 15 residues.

The gene calls are TRBV7-8 and TRBJ2-7; 7 positions match TRBD1. Trimming removed 5 bases from V and 2 bases from J; junction bases left unmatched: 12. Germline values: CDR1 SGHVS, CDR2 FQNEAQ. The CDR3 length is 16 residues. The CDR3 DNA reads as TGTGCCAGCAGCGGGAGAACCGGGACAGATACCTACGAGCAGTACTTC. It yields the protein CASSGRTGTDTYEQYF.

This chain joins TRBV24-1 and TRBJ1-2; D call uncertain. V dropped 5 bases and J dropped 4 bases, with 19 bases sitting between them. Per the germline V gene, CDR1 is KGHDR and CDR2 is SFDVKD. The CDR3 contains 16 residues. The CDR3 is CATSGLRAGKGYGYTF. The DNA for the CDR3 is TGTGCCACCAGTGGCCTAAGAGCGGGGAAGGGCTATGGCTACACCTTC.